Listed below are T cell receptor beta chains from one sample, sequenced in a study of human T cells and chemical hapten exposure. MiXCR, applied by TCRdb to the RACE reads, yields one record per CDR3 protein. The sample has tens of thousands of distinct CDR3 sequences; about 10% are singletons. The specimen comprised whole blood, sampled in connection with sensitization to the hapten diphenylcyclopropenone (DPC). The receptors were sampled from a man aged 35 to 55 with alopecia areata. Some clones in this sample may be carry-over from other donors' samples. Both conserved end residues are part of each CDR3. Fields, in order: J gene, clone size, D gene, V gene, CDR3 DNA, CDR3 protein. D genes are given only for firm matches. Not all rows give a size; the values are once, few, many and, for expanded clones, a class.

J: TRBJ2-1; size: few; D: .; V: TRBV29-1; DNA: TGCAGCGTCGCCGACAATGAGCAGTTCTTC; CDR3: CSVADNEQFF
J: TRBJ1-2; size: many; D: .; V: TRBV7-9; DNA: TGTGCCAGCGGAGAAGGAGCCCCCCAATACTATGGCTACACCTTC; CDR3: CASGEGAPQYYGYTF
J: TRBJ1-5; size: many; D: .; V: TRBV30; DNA: TGTGCCTGGAGTCCGGACTACAATCAGCCCCAGCATTTT; CDR3: CAWSPDYNQPQHF
J: TRBJ2-3; size: many; D: .; V: TRBV7-9; DNA: TGTGCCAGCAGCTTAAGTTCGTCGGGGCGGGCGCAGTATTTT; CDR3: CASSLSSSGRAQYF
J: TRBJ1-2; size: many; D: .; V: TRBV6-6; DNA: TGTGCCAGCAGTTACACCCAGGACTATGGCTACACCTTC; CDR3: CASSYTQDYGYTF
J: TRBJ2-2; size: .; D: .; V: TRBV20-1; DNA: TGCAGTGCTAGTAGCGAGACCCGTAGGACCGGGGAGCTGTTTTTT; CDR3: CSASSETRRTGELFF
J: TRBJ1-5; size: many; D: .; V: TRBV7-9; DNA: TGTGCCAGCACCAGCGGGACGGATAGCAATCAGCCCCAGCATTTT; CDR3: CASTSGTDSNQPQHF
J: TRBJ1-4; size: many; D: .; V: TRBV12-3/TRBV12-4; DNA: TGTGCCAGCAGTTTATGGGCTAATGAAAAACTGTTTTTT; CDR3: CASSLWANEKLFF
J: TRBJ1-6; size: few; D: TRBD1; V: TRBV7-8; DNA: TGTGCCAGCAGCGCAAACCGGGACAGGGGAAAGATTGGTAATTCACCCCTCCACTTT; CDR3: CASSANRDRGKIGNSPLHF
J: TRBJ2-1; size: few; D: .; V: TRBV7-6; DNA: TGTGCCAGCAGCTTAGTGACTCTGGGGGGCTCAGAAAACAATGAGCAGTTCTTC; CDR3: CASSLVTLGGSENNEQFF
J: TRBJ1-1; size: few; D: .; V: TRBV12-3/TRBV12-4; DNA: TGTGCCAGCAGTTTCGCAGGGATGAACACTGAAGCTTTCTTT; CDR3: CASSFAGMNTEAFF